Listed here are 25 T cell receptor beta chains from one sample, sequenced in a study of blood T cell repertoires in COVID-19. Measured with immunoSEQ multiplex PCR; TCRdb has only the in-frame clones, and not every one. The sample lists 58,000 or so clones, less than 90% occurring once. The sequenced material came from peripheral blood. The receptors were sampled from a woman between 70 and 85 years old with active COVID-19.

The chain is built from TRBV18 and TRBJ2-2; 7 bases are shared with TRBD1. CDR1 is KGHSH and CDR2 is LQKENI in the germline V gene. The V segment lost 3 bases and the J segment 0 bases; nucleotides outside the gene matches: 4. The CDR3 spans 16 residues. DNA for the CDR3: TGTGCCAGCTCACCCTTGACAGGGTCGAACACCGGGGAGCTGTTTTTT. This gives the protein CASSPLTGSNTGELFF.

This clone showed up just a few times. For the CDR3, the DNA is TGTGCCAGCAGCGCTGATAGCGGGAGTGCAGATACGCAGTATTTT. It encodes CASSADSGSADTQYF. The gene calls are TRBV11-3 and TRBJ2-3; 9 bases line up with TRBD2. CDR1 and CDR2 from the germline V gene are SGHNT and YENEEA. The CDR3 extends over 15 amino acids. V trimming: 5 bases; J trimming: 4 bases; junction bases outside the gene matches: 7.

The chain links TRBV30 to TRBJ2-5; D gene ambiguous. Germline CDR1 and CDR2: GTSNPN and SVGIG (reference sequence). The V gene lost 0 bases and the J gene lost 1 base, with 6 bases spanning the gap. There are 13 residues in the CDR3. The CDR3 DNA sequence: TGTGCCTGGAGTGTACGGGTCCAAGAGACCCAGTACTTC. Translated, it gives CAWSVRVQETQYF.

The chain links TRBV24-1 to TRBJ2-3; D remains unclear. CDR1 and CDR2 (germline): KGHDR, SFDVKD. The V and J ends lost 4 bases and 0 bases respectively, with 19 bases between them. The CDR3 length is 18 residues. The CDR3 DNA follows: TGTGCCACCAGTGACCCAAACCCCATAGTAGTCAGCACAGATACGCAGTATTTT. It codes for CATSDPNPIVVSTDTQYF.

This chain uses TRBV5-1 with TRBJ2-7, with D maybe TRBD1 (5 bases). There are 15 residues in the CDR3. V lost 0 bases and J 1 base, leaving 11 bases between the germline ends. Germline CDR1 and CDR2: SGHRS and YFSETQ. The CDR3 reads CASSLVGRASYEQYF. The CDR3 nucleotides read TGCGCCAGCAGCTTGGTAGGCAGGGCTTCCTACGAGCAGTACTTC.

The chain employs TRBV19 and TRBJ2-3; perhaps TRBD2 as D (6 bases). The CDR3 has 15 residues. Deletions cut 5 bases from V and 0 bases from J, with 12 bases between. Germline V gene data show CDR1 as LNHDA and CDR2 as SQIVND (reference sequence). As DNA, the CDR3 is TGTGCCAGTAGTTTGGCTAGCGACAGCACAGATACGCAGTATTTT. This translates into CASSLASDSTDTQYF.

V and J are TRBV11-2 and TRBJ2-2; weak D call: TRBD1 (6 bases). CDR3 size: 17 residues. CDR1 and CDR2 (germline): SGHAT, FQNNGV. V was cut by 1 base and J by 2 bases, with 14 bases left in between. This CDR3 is CASSLGYSGANTGELFF. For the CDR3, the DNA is TGTGCCAGCAGCTTAGGGTACTCAGGGGCCAACACCGGGGAGCTGTTTTTT.

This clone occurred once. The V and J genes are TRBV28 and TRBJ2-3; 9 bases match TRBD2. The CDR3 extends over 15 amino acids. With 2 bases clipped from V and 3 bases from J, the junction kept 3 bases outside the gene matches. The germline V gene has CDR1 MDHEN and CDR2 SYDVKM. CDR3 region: CASSLEGLATDTQYF. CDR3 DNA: TGTGCCAGCAGTTTAGAGGGACTAGCTACAGATACGCAGTATTTT.

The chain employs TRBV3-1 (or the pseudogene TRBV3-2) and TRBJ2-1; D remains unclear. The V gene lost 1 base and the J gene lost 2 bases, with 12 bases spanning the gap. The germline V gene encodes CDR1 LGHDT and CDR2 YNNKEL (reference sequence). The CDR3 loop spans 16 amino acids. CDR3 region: CASSQGGDSPYNEQFF. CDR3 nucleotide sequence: TGTGCCAGCAGCCAAGGAGGAGACTCCCCCTACAATGAGCAGTTCTTC.

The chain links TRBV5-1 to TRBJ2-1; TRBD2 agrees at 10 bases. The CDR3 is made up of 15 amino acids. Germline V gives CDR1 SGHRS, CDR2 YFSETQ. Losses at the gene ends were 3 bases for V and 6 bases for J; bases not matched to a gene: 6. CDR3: CASSSPSGRANEQFF. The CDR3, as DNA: TGCGCCAGCAGCTCACCCAGCGGGAGGGCCAATGAGCAGTTCTTC.

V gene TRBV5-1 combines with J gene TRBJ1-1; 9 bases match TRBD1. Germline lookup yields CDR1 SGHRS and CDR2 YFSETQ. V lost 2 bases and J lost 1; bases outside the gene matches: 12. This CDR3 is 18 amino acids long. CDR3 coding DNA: TGCGCCAGCAGCTTTCGACAGGGGGGGAAGCTACAGAACACTGAAGCTTTCTTT. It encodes CASSFRQGGKLQNTEAFF.

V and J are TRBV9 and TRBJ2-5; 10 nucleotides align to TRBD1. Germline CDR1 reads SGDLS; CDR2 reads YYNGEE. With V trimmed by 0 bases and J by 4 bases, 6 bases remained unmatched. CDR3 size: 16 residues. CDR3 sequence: CASSVVDRGRVETQYF. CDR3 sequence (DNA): TGTGCCAGCAGCGTAGTTGACAGGGGGCGGGTAGAGACCCAGTACTTC.

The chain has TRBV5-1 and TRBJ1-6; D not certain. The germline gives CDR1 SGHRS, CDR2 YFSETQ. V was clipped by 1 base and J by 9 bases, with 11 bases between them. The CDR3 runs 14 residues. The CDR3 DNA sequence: TGCGCCAGCAGCTTGTCCCAAGCCACTTCACCCCTCCACTTT. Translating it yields CASSLSQATSPLHF.

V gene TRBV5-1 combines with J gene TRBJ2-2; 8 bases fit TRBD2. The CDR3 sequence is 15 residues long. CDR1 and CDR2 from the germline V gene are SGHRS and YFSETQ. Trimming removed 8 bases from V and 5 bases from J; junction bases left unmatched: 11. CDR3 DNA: TGCGCCAGTAGTGTGCGGGAGGCGGGTACCGGGGAGCTGTTTTTT. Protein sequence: CASSVREAGTGELFF.

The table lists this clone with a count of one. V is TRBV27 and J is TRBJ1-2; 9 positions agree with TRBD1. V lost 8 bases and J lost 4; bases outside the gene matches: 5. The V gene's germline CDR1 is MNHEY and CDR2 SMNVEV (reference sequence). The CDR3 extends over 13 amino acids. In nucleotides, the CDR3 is TGTGCCAGCGGGACAGGGTTCGCCTATGGCTACACCTTC. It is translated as CASGTGFAYGYTF.

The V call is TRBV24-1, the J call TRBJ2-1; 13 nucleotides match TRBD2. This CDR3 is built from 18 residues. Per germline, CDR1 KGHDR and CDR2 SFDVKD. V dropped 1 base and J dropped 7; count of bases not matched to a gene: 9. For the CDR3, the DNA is TGTGCCACCAGTGATTTCGGACTAGCGGGAGACCTCTGGAATGAGCAGTTCTTC. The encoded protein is CATSDFGLAGDLWNEQFF.

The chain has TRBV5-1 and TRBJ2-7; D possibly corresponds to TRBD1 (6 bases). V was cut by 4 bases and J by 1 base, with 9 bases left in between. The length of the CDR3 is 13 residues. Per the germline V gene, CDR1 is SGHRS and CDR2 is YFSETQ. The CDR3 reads CASSPDRSYEQYF. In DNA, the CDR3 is TGCGCCAGCAGCCCGGACAGATCCTACGAGCAGTACTTC.

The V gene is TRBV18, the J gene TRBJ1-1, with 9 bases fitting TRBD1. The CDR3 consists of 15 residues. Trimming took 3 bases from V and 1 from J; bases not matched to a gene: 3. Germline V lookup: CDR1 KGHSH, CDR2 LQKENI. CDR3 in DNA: TGTGCCAGCTCACCGGACAGGGGACCGAACACTGAAGCTTTCTTT. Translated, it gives CASSPDRGPNTEAFF. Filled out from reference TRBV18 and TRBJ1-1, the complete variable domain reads NAGVMQNPRHLVRRRGQEARLRCSPMKGHSHVYWYRQLPEEGLKFMVYLQKENIIDESGMPKERFSAEFPKEGPSILRIQQVVRGDSAAYFCASSPDRGPNTEAFFGQGTRLTVV.

The CDR3 region is CASSESGARGETQYF. CDR3 coding DNA: TGCGCCAGCAGTGAGTCGGGGGCCAGGGGGGAGACCCAGTACTTC. The V gene is TRBV10-1, the J gene TRBJ2-5; 7 nucleotides agree with TRBD1. The germline CDR1 and CDR2 sequences are WNHNN and SYGVQD (reference sequence). Germline trimming cut 0 bases from V and 5 bases from J; bases unmatched to any gene: 6. The length of the CDR3 is 15 residues.

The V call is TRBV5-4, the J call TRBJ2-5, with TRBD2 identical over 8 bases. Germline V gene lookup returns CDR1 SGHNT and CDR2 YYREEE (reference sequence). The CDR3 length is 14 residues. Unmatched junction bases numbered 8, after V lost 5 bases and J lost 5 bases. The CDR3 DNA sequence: TGTGCCAGCAGTCAAACTAGCGGAGTGGAGACCCAGTACTTC. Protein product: CASSQTSGVETQYF. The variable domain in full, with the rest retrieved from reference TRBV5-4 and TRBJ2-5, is ETGVTQSPTHLIKTRGQQVTLRCSSQSGHNTVSWYQQALGQGPQFIFQYYREEENGRGNFPPRFSGLQFPNYSSELNVNALELDDSALYLCASSQTSGVETQYFGPGTRLLVL.

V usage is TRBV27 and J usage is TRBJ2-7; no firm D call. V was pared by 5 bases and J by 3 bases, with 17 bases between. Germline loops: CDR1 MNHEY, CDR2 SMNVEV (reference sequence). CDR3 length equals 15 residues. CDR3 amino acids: CASSPTGGSYYEQYF. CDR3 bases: TGTGCCAGCAGTCCCACTGGCGGCAGCTACTACGAGCAGTACTTC.

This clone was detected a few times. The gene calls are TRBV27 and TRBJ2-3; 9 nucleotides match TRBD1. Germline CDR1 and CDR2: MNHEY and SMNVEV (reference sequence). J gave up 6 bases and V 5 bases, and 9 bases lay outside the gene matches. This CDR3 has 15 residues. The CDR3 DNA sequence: TGTGCCAGCAGTAAGACAGGGGGTGGTTTGGATACGCAGTATTTT. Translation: CASSKTGGGLDTQYF.

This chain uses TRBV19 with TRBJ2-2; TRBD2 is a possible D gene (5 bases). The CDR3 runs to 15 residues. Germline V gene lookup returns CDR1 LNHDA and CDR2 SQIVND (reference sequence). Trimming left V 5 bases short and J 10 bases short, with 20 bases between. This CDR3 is CASSLPRTRWLELFF. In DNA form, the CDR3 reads TGTGCCAGTAGTCTCCCCCGGACTCGGTGGTTGGAGCTGTTTTTT.

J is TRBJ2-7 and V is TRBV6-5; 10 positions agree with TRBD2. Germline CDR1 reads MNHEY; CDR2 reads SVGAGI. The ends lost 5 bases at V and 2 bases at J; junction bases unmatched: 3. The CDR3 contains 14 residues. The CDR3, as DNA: TGTGCCAGCAGTAAGGGACTAGCGACCTACGAGCAGTACTTC. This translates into CASSKGLATYEQYF.

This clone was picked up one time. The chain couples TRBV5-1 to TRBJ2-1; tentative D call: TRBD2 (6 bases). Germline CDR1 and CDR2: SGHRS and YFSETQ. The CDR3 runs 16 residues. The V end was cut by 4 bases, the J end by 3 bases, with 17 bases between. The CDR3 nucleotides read TGCGCCAGCAGCCCATTCGGGACTCGGGACTACAATGAGCAGTTCTTC. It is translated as CASSPFGTRDYNEQFF.